This T cell receptor beta chain appears in the sequencing data of a study of T cell responses to AZD1222 COVID-19 vaccine. Findings and limits, study-wide: Baseline serostatus was positive in only six or seven AZD1222 recipients. Donors, mostly white British, included more females; clonal diversity was possibly underestimated.

TCRdb's copy holds only in-frame clones and misses some; the assay was immunoSEQ multiplex PCR. The table records tens of thousands of clones, roughly 80% of them present only once. Notes on this clone: Its cognate antigen is unknown.

The V gene's germline CDR1 is MGHRA and CDR2 YSYEKL. The ends were cut back, 3 bases at V and 11 bases at J, with 14 bases in the middle. The CDR3 runs to 13 residues. The gene calls are TRBV4-1 and TRBJ1-5, with D unclear. The starting material was peripheral blood, obtained on day 0 of MenACWY control vaccination. The sequence was obtained from an adult in good health. The CDR3 nucleotides read TGCGCCAGCAGCCACACCGTTGGTGGGGCCCAGCATTTT. It encodes CASSHTVGGAQHF.